Listed below are T cell receptor beta chains from one sample, sequenced in a study of cytomegalovirus exposure and HLA in healthy donors. Produced via immunoSEQ multiplex PCR; TCRdb's table is partial and in-frame only. The sample holds some 190,000 clones; about 79% are singletons and the top ten take about 1.5%. Material for sequencing was PBMCs. These receptors were taken from a man aged 18 to 35 in good health and CMV-seronegative. The CDR3 runs from the conserved cysteine through the conserved F or W. Each record gives: J gene, V gene, clone size, D gene, CDR3 protein, CDR3 DNA. The D gene is left open where the match is weak. Clone size is not always given. Where it is, it says once, few, many or a class for expanded clones.

>TRBJ1-1|TRBV19|once|.
CAGGGNTEAFF
TGTGCCGGGGGAGGGAACACTGAAGCTTTCTTT
>TRBJ1-4|TRBV6-5|.|TRBD1
CASSYVRTGSEKLFF
TGTGCCAGCAGTTACGTGAGGACAGGGTCTGAAAAACTGTTTTTT
>TRBJ1-3|TRBV5-4|.|TRBD1
CASSAPGTGGIAGNTIYF
TGTGCCAGCAGCGCCCCCGGGACAGGGGGTATTGCTGGAAACACCATATATTTT
>TRBJ1-1|TRBV6-1|.|.
CASSERGLPNTEAFF
TGTGCCAGCAGTGAAAGGGGACTTCCGAACACTGAAGCTTTCTTT
>TRBJ2-3|TRBV28|few|.
CASSSAETDTQYF
TGTGCCAGCAGTAGCGCAGAGACAGATACGCAGTATTTT
>TRBJ1-1|TRBV5-4|.|.
CASSSLQGLTEAFF
TGTGCCAGCAGCTCGCTACAGGGTCTTACTGAAGCTTTCTTT
>TRBJ2-7|TRBV21-1|.|.
CASSKGSVGSSYEQYF
TGTGCCAGCAGCAAGGGATCTGTCGGGAGCTCCTACGAGCAGTACTTC
>TRBJ2-7|TRBV20-1|once|.
CSATFYGEQYF
TGCAGTGCCACCTTTTACGGGGAGCAGTACTTC
>TRBJ1-2|TRBV6-5|.|.
CASSYTRGIGYAF
TGTGCCAGCAGTTACACGCGAGGCATCGGCTACGCCTTC
>TRBJ2-7|TRBV5-1|.|TRBD1
CASSTRQGAYEQYF
TGCGCCAGCAGCACCCGACAGGGCGCCTACGAGCAGTACTTC
>TRBJ2-3|TRBV7-6|.|TRBD1
CASSFPLTSETGGNTDTQYF
TGTGCCAGCAGCTTTCCATTAACTTCCGAGACAGGGGGAAACACAGATACGCAGTATTTT
>TRBJ2-7|TRBV20-1|.|.
CSVLGPHEQYF
TGCAGTGTTCTTGGGCCGCACGAGCAGTACTTC
>TRBJ2-6|TRBV5-4|few|TRBD2
CASSLPLAGVSGANVLTF
TGTGCCAGCAGCTTACCACTAGCGGGAGTTTCTGGGGCCAACGTCCTGACTTTC
>TRBJ2-1|TRBV6-1|once|.
CAGGGWGSYNEQFF
TGTGCCGGAGGGGGCTGGGGGAGCTACAATGAGCAGTTCTTC
>TRBJ2-5|TRBV6-6|.|.
CASSTGLQETQYF
TGTGCCAGCAGTACGGGACTCCAAGAGACCCAGTACTTC
>TRBJ2-2|TRBV10-3|.|TRBD2
CAITVSGGARNTGELFF
TGTGCCATCACTGTTAGCGGGGGGGCGAGGAACACCGGGGAGCTGTTTTTT
>TRBJ2-2|TRBV6-1|.|.
CASSGAGNTGELFF
TGTGCCAGCAGTGGGGCCGGGAACACCGGGGAGCTGTTTTTT
>TRBJ1-2|TRBV10-3|.|.
CAISLIRDADRYGYTF
TGTGCCATCAGTTTGATCCGGGATGCCGATCGCTATGGCTACACCTTC
>TRBJ2-1|TRBV6-1|.|TRBD2
CASSVRDYYNEQFF
TGTGCCAGCAGCGTCCGGGACTACTACAATGAGCAGTTCTTC
>TRBJ2-7|TRBV6-1|.|.
CASREDRWSSYEQYF
TGTGCCAGCAGGGAAGACAGGTGGAGCTCCTACGAGCAGTACTTC
>TRBJ1-1|TRBV19|few|TRBD1
CASSVGTGIVTEAFF
TGTGCCAGTAGTGTCGGGACAGGGATAGTCACTGAAGCTTTCTTT
>TRBJ1-4|TRBV4-1|.|.
CASSQDGGGFSFATNEKLFF
TGCGCCAGCAGCCAAGATGGGGGGGGATTCTCTTTTGCAACTAATGAAAAACTGTTTTTT
>TRBJ1-1|TRBV2|.|TRBD1
CASRMTQGLAEAFF
TGTGCCAGCAGGATGACACAGGGGTTAGCTGAAGCTTTCTTT
>TRBJ2-7|TRBV13|.|.
CASSIRHLYEQYF
TGTGCCAGCAGCATCCGACACCTATACGAGCAGTACTTC
>TRBJ2-3|TRBV9|.|TRBD2
CASSSGLREVTDTQYF
TGTGCCAGCAGCTCCGGATTACGGGAGGTCACAGATACGCAGTATTTT
>TRBJ2-5|TRBV5-1|.|TRBD2
CASSRGTSGDKTQYF
TGCGCCAGCAGCCGGGGGACTAGCGGGGACAAGACCCAGTACTTC
>TRBJ2-7|TRBV27|few|.
CASSLGGEQYF
TGTGCCAGCAGCCTCGGGGGCGAGCAGTACTTC
>TRBJ2-7|TRBV5-3|few|TRBD2
CARSSGGGRTYEQYF
TGTGCCAGAAGCTCGGGGGGAGGACGGACCTACGAGCAGTACTTC
>TRBJ2-5|TRBV5-1|.|.
CASSYRVLETQYF
TGCGCCAGCAGCTACAGGGTTTTAGAGACCCAGTACTTC
>TRBJ1-2|TRBV11-2|.|TRBD1
CASSLKQGYNYGYTF
TGTGCCAGCAGCCTAAAACAGGGGTATAACTATGGCTACACCTTC
>TRBJ2-7|TRBV2|.|.
CASSELDPLGEQYF
TGTGCCAGCAGTGAATTAGACCCTCTCGGGGAGCAGTACTTC
>TRBJ2-7|TRBV29-1|.|.
CSVEDLQGSSASGQYF
TGCAGCGTTGAAGATCTTCAGGGGTCATCAGCTAGCGGGCAGTACTTC
>TRBJ2-1|TRBV5-1|.|TRBD1
CASTSPGTVGYGDLINNEQFF
TGCGCCAGCACCTCCCCTGGGACAGTCGGTTATGGGGATCTAATCAACAATGAGCAGTTCTTC
>TRBJ2-7|TRBV19|.|.
CASSISAGMGEQYF
TGTGCCAGTAGTATATCGGCCGGGATGGGCGAGCAGTACTTC
>TRBJ2-2|TRBV6-5|.|.
CASSYSGSNTGELFF
TGTGCCAGCAGTTACTCGGGCAGCAACACCGGGGAGCTGTTTTTT
>TRBJ1-2|TRBV5-6|.|.
CASSYQQGTGYTF
TGTGCCAGCAGCTACCAACAGGGTACCGGCTACACCTTC
>TRBJ1-6|TRBV29-1|.|.
CSVANSNSPLHF
TGCAGCGTTGCGAACAGTAATTCACCCCTCCACTTT
>TRBJ2-6|TRBV28|.|.
CASRTVGSGANVLTF
TGTGCCAGCAGAACAGTGGGCTCTGGGGCCAACGTCCTGACTTTC
>TRBJ2-7|TRBV5-1|once|TRBD2
CASRLTSGYEQYF
TGCGCCAGCAGGTTGACTAGCGGCTACGAGCAGTACTTC
>TRBJ1-5|TRBV5-1|.|.
CASSLGESNGNQPQHF
TGCGCCAGCAGCCTCGGGGAATCTAATGGCAATCAGCCCCAGCATTTT